A single sample is the source of the 21 T cell receptor beta chains below, sequenced in a study of blood T cell repertoires in COVID-19. This table comes from immunoSEQ multiplex PCR, and its TCRdb copy is limited to in-frame clones, with some not included. Of over 150,000 clones in the sample, roughly 84% are singletons; the top ten hold 3.2%. Sequencing was performed on PBMCs or T cells enriched from blood (not recorded which). The source is a woman aged 25 to 45 who had recovered from COVID-19.

The rearrangement uses TRBV6-4 and TRBJ1-1; 7 bases agree with TRBD1. V lost 1 base and J lost 9; bases outside the gene matches: 8. CDR1 and CDR2 (germline): MRHNA, SNTAGT. The CDR3 totals 14 residues. CDR3 nucleotides: TGTGCCAGCAGTGACTTCCGGACAGGATCGCAAGCTTTCTTT. Its translation is CASSDFRTGSQAFF.

The chain links TRBV9 to TRBJ2-2; D may be TRBD2 (5 bases). The germline gives CDR1 SGDLS, CDR2 YYNGEE. The CDR3 totals 15 residues. With 5 bases removed from V and 8 bases from J, the gap between germline ends came to 19 bases. The CDR3 is CASSAPSRGRGELFF. As DNA, the CDR3 is TGTGCCAGCAGTGCCCCAAGTCGGGGTAGGGGGGAGCTGTTTTTT.

V usage is TRBV7-9 and J usage is TRBJ1-4, with 8 bases fitting TRBD1. Germline lookup yields CDR1 SEHNR and CDR2 FQNEAQ (reference sequence). The CDR3 is 15 residues long. V gave up 8 bases and J gave up 4 bases; unmatched junction bases: 9. In nucleotides, the CDR3 is TGTGCCAGCCCTGGGCAGGGGGCTAATAATGAAAAACTGTTTTTT. Translated: CASPGQGANNEKLFF.

The chain employs TRBV5-8 and TRBJ1-5, with D perhaps matching TRBD1 (5 bases). This CDR3 has 16 residues. Looked up from germline, CDR1 is SGHTS and CDR2 is YDEGEE. The V end was cut by 0 bases, the J end by 1 base, with 11 bases between. CDR3 in amino acids: CASSLEGIRSNQPQHF. CDR3 bases: TGTGCCAGCAGCTTGGAGGGGATTAGGAGCAATCAGCCCCAGCATTTT.

The chain combines TRBV27 with TRBJ2-7; 9 positions agree with TRBD2. Trimming cost V 8 bases and J 4 bases; bases outside gene matches: 3. Germline CDR1 is MNHEY and CDR2 is SMNVEV (reference sequence). The CDR3 has 12 amino acids. CDR3 protein: CASSTSGYEQYF. In nucleotides, the CDR3 is TGTGCCAGCTCGACTAGCGGATACGAGCAGTACTTC.

The J gene is TRBJ2-1, the V gene TRBV5-1; possibly TRBD2 for D (6 bases). Germline values: CDR1 SGHRS, CDR2 YFSETQ. This CDR3 region has 16 residues. The ends were cut back, 0 bases at V and 5 bases at J, with 15 bases in the middle. In nucleotides, the CDR3 is TGCGCCAGCAGCTTGGCCTTTCGGGAGAAGAACAATGAGCAGTTCTTC. Residues: CASSLAFREKNNEQFF.

V gene TRBV7-8 combines with J gene TRBJ1-6; 11 bases fit TRBD1. V shed 1 base, J shed 6 bases, and the junction held 5 bases outside the gene matches. The CDR3 consists of 17 residues. Germline CDR1 SGHVS, CDR2 FQNEAQ. The CDR3 sequence: CASSLVADRGLNSPLHF. DNA for the CDR3: TGTGCCAGCAGCTTAGTAGCGGACAGGGGGCTTAATTCACCCCTCCACTTT.

V is TRBV28 and J is TRBJ1-1; possibly TRBD1 for D (6 bases). V was trimmed by 5 bases and J by 7 bases, leaving 17 bases between them. The CDR3 loop spans 14 amino acids. Germline CDR1 is MDHEN and CDR2 is SYDVKM. CDR3 loop: CASSPGPGGLEAFF. CDR3 nucleotides: TGTGCCAGCAGTCCAGGGCCCGGGGGGCTTGAAGCTTTCTTT.

This clone was counted a few times. The chain uses TRBV11-1 and TRBJ2-3; TRBD2 matches at 8 bases. Germline lookup yields CDR1 SGHAT and CDR2 FQDESV (reference sequence). This CDR3 is 15 amino acids long. V shed 5 bases and J 1 base; nucleotides not matched to a gene: 5. CDR3 DNA: TGTGCCAGCAGCCGAGGTAGCGGGGGCACAGATACGCAGTATTTT. Translation gives CASSRGSGGTDTQYF.

The chain uses TRBV9 and TRBJ2-3, with 7 nucleotides matching TRBD2. CDR1 is SGDLS, CDR2 YYNGEE, per germline. Unmatched junction bases numbered 9, after V lost 0 bases and J lost 5 bases. The CDR3 is 16 residues long. The DNA for the CDR3 is TGTGCCAGCAGCGTAGCTGTCGGCGGGAGTCTAGATACGCAGTATTTT. Amino acids: CASSVAVGGSLDTQYF. Full variable domain (remainder filled in from reference TRBV9 and TRBJ2-3): DSGVTQTPKHLITATGQRVTLRCSPRSGDLSVYWYQQSLDQGLQFLIQYYNGEERAKGNILERFSAQQFPDLHSELNLSSLELGDSALYFCASSVAVGGSLDTQYFGPGTRLTVL.

The J gene is TRBJ1-6, the V gene TRBV5-1, with D perhaps matching TRBD1 (6 bases). The germline V and J ends were trimmed by 4 bases and 0 bases, with 8 bases remaining between them. There are 15 residues in the CDR3. Germline V gene lookup returns CDR1 SGHRS and CDR2 YFSETQ. The CDR3 coding sequence is TGCGCCAGCAGCCAGGACAGCTCCTATAATTCACCCCTCCACTTT. This gives the protein CASSQDSSYNSPLHF. Looking up the rest from reference TRBV5-1 and TRBJ1-6 gives the full variable domain: KAGVTQTPRYLIKTRGQQVTLSCSPISGHRSVSWYQQTPGQGLQFLFEYFSETQRNKGNFPGRFSGRQFSNSRSEMNVSTLELGDSALYLCASSQDSSYNSPLHFGNGTRLTVT.

The chain joins TRBV5-5 to TRBJ2-1, with a possible D match to TRBD2 (6 bases). Germline CDR1 and CDR2: SGHKS and YYEKEE (reference sequence). The CDR3 has 16 residues. V lost 0 bases to trimming and J lost 1 base, with 11 bases between them. CDR3 sequence reads: CASSLEGLLSYNEQFF. The CDR3 nucleotides are TGTGCCAGCAGCTTGGAGGGACTCTTATCCTACAATGAGCAGTTCTTC.

This chain uses TRBV6-5 with TRBJ2-3, with unresolved D. In germline, CDR1 is MNHEY, CDR2 SVGAGI. V lost 6 bases and J 1 base, leaving 8 bases between the germline ends. The CDR3 runs 13 residues. The CDR3 DNA sequence: TGTGCCAGCAGCCAACCAGGCACAGATACGCAGTATTTT. Protein sequence: CASSQPGTDTQYF.

This clone was detected a few times. Other nucleotide sequences from this sample produce the same CDR3. This chain links TRBV29-1 with TRBJ1-5; tentative D call: TRBD1 (5 bases). Trimming pared 4 bases from V and 0 bases from J, leaving 10 bases between. The germline CDR1 and CDR2 sequences are SQVTM and ANQGSEA. The CDR3 runs to 14 residues. The CDR3 sequence is CSVAPGNSNQPQHF. The DNA for the CDR3 is TGCAGCGTTGCCCCAGGGAATAGCAATCAGCCCCAGCATTTT.

The chain recombines TRBV18 with TRBJ2-5, with D maybe TRBD2 (7 bases). The V gene lost 3 bases and the J gene lost 5 bases, with 16 bases spanning the gap. Germline V lookup: CDR1 KGHSH, CDR2 LQKENI. This CDR3 region has 15 residues. DNA of the CDR3: TGTGCCAGCTCACCTCTCTCTAGGGGGGGTGAGACCCAGTACTTC. This translates into CASSPLSRGGETQYF. The variable domain in full, with the rest retrieved from reference TRBV18 and TRBJ2-5, is NAGVMQNPRHLVRRRGQEARLRCSPMKGHSHVYWYRQLPEEGLKFMVYLQKENIIDESGMPKERFSAEFPKEGPSILRIQQVVRGDSAAYFCASSPLSRGGETQYFGPGTRLLVL.

V gene TRBV27 combines with J gene TRBJ1-1; 7 bases match TRBD1. Per germline, CDR1 MNHEY and CDR2 SMNVEV (reference sequence). The CDR3 totals 14 residues. V gave up 3 bases and J gave up 1 base; unmatched junction bases: 2. The CDR3 is CASSFNRGNTEAFF. In DNA, the CDR3 is TGTGCCAGCAGTTTCAACAGGGGGAACACTGAAGCTTTCTTT.

The genes are TRBV13 and TRBJ1-6; TRBD1 is a possible D gene (6 bases). Germline-derived CDR1 and CDR2 are PRHDT and FYEKMQ (reference sequence). The CDR3 covers 16 residues. The ends were cut back, 2 bases at V and 4 bases at J, with 12 bases in the middle. The CDR3: CASSLSQGVYNSPLHF. CDR3 nucleotides: TGTGCCAGCAGCTTATCACAGGGCGTTTATAATTCACCCCTCCACTTT. The full variable domain, completed using reference TRBV13 and TRBJ1-6, is AAGVIQSPRHLIKEKRETATLKCYPIPRHDTVYWYQQGPGQDPQFLISFYEKMQSDKGSIPDRFSAQQFSDYHSELNMSSLELGDSALYFCASSLSQGVYNSPLHFGNGTRLTVT.

Only one count was recorded for this clone. The V call is TRBV7-2, the J call TRBJ2-1, with D unresolved. From germline, CDR1 is SGHTA and CDR2 FQGNSA. V was pared by 1 base and J by 4 bases, with 8 bases between. The length of the CDR3 is 14 residues. The CDR3 nucleotides read TGTGCCAGCAGCTTAGAAATCCTGTACAATGAGCAGTTCTTC. This translates into CASSLEILYNEQFF.

Remarks on this clone: This same CDR3 is encoded by further DNA sequences in the sample. The chain uses TRBV28 and TRBJ1-1, with no clear D. The CDR3 is made up of 14 amino acids. V was pared by 2 bases and J by 0 bases, with 7 bases between. Germline V gene sequence: CDR1 MDHEN, CDR2 SYDVKM. This CDR3 is CASSLDRVNTEAFF. The DNA of the CDR3 is TGTGCCAGCAGTTTAGATCGGGTGAACACTGAAGCTTTCTTT.

The rearrangement joins TRBV5-6 to TRBJ1-5; the D gene is possibly TRBD1 (5 bases). From germline, CDR1 is SGHDT and CDR2 YYEEEE. The length of the CDR3 is 13 residues. V lost 4 bases and J lost 4, with 9 bases in between. In DNA, the CDR3 is TGTGCCAGCAGCCCAGGGAGGAATCAGCCCCAGCATTTT. This sequence encodes CASSPGRNQPQHF.

V is TRBV7-9 and J is TRBJ2-1; D remains ambiguous. CDR3 size: 13 residues. Germline-derived CDR1 and CDR2 are SEHNR and FQNEAQ (reference sequence). Trimming cost V 5 bases and J 7 bases, with 12 bases left between them. Here the CDR3 DNA reads TGTGCCAGCAGCGTCCATGTCAGTAATGAGCAGTTCTTC. This sequence encodes CASSVHVSNEQFF.